A selection of T cell receptor beta chains follows, all from one sample in a study of cytomegalovirus exposure and HLA in healthy donors. Using immunoSEQ multiplex PCR, the repertoire was profiled, and TCRdb retains in-frame clones only, with some absent. This table has about 140,000 clones, more than 70% appearing once. Material: PBMCs. The receptor set was obtained from a woman between 45 and 65 years old in good health and CMV-seronegative. CDR3s include the opening cysteine and the closing phenylalanine or tryptophan. The D gene is left open where the match is weak. Size values are once, few and many counts, or a class for expanded clones, and some rows have none.

j_call: TRBJ2-3; v_call: TRBV19; clone_size: -; d_call: TRBD2; cdr3_aa: CASSRFGSGGPDTQYF; cdr3_nt: TGTGCCAGTAGTCGGTTCGGGTCGGGGGGTCCAGATACGCAGTATTTT
j_call: TRBJ1-1; v_call: TRBV5-4; clone_size: -; d_call: -; cdr3_aa: CASSLGRTVLDTEAFF; cdr3_nt: TGTGCCAGCAGCTTGGGACGTACAGTTTTGGACACTGAAGCTTTCTTT
j_call: TRBJ2-5; v_call: TRBV18; clone_size: -; d_call: TRBD2; cdr3_aa: CASSILAEGQETQYF; cdr3_nt: TGTGCCAGCTCAATACTAGCGGAGGGGCAAGAGACCCAGTACTTC
j_call: TRBJ1-1; v_call: TRBV7-9; clone_size: -; d_call: TRBD1; cdr3_aa: CASSQGGNTEAFF; cdr3_nt: TGTGCCAGCAGCCAGGGGGGTAACACTGAAGCTTTCTTT
j_call: TRBJ2-7; v_call: TRBV7-9; clone_size: -; d_call: -; cdr3_aa: CASSPPDSLSGDEQYF; cdr3_nt: TGTGCCAGCAGCCCCCCCGACAGCCTGTCTGGGGACGAGCAGTACTTC
j_call: TRBJ2-3; v_call: TRBV11-2; clone_size: once; d_call: TRBD2; cdr3_aa: CASRQLAGGTDTQYF; cdr3_nt: TGTGCCAGCAGGCAACTAGCGGGGGGAACAGATACGCAGTATTTT
j_call: TRBJ2-3; v_call: TRBV2; clone_size: -; d_call: TRBD2; cdr3_aa: CASSGGLAGDTQYF; cdr3_nt: TGTGCCAGCAGTGGAGGTCTAGCGGGGGATACGCAGTATTTT
j_call: TRBJ2-7; v_call: TRBV6-5; clone_size: -; d_call: TRBD1; cdr3_aa: CASQQGFEQYF; cdr3_nt: TGTGCCAGCCAACAGGGGTTCGAGCAGTACTTC
j_call: TRBJ1-2; v_call: TRBV5-4; clone_size: many; d_call: -; cdr3_aa: CASSFSYGYTF; cdr3_nt: TGTGCCAGCAGCTTCTCTTATGGCTACACCTTC
j_call: TRBJ2-5; v_call: TRBV27; clone_size: -; d_call: TRBD1; cdr3_aa: CASSTDRGPRETQYF; cdr3_nt: TGTGCCAGCAGTACGGACAGGGGCCCAAGGGAGACCCAGTACTTC